Listed here are 4 T cell receptor beta chains from one sample, sequenced in a study of T cell responses to AZD1222 COVID-19 vaccine. Clones were read by immunoSEQ multiplex PCR, and TCRdb kept only the in-frame ones, dropping some. The sample has some 74,000 clones, around 81% seen once. This sample comprised peripheral blood, obtained on day 0 of AZD1222 vaccination. All receptors come from an adult in good health.

The chain links TRBV5-1 to TRBJ1-1, with D perhaps TRBD1 (5 bases). The CDR3 is 13 residues long. V lost 6 bases and J lost 0, with 9 bases in between. Looked up from germline, CDR1 is SGHRS and CDR2 is YFSETQ. The CDR3 here is CASMKDMNTEAFF. In nucleotides, the CDR3 is TGCGCCAGCATGAAGGACATGAACACTGAAGCTTTCTTT.

The chain joins TRBV5-5 to TRBJ1-4; D is ambiguous. This CDR3 has 15 amino acids. Trimming pared 1 base from V and 4 bases from J, leaving 11 bases between. Germline V CDR1 and CDR2: SGHKS, YYEKEE (reference sequence). CDR3 in DNA: TGTGCCAGCAGCTTGAATGCGAGAGATAATGAAAAACTGTTTTTT. It encodes CASSLNARDNEKLFF.

The gene calls are TRBV25-1 and TRBJ1-6, with TRBD1 matching 9 bases. Germline values: CDR1 MGHDK, CDR2 SYGVNS. With V trimmed by 9 bases and J by 5 bases, 8 bases remained unmatched. The CDR3 covers 15 residues. The CDR3 protein is CASSAGQGNNSPLHF. The CDR3 bases are TGTGCCAGTTCCGCGGGACAGGGAAATAATTCACCCCTCCACTTT.

The rearrangement joins TRBV5-1 to TRBJ2-7; 7 bases are a match to TRBD2. The CDR3 loop spans 16 amino acids. V shed 1 base, J shed 1 base, and the junction held 8 bases outside the gene matches. Germline loops: CDR1 SGHRS, CDR2 YFSETQ. The CDR3 bases are TGCGCCAGCAGCTTGACTACTAGCGCCTATTCCTACGAGCAGTACTTC. Residues: CASSLTTSAYSYEQYF.